Listed here are 13 T cell receptor beta chains from one sample, sequenced in a study of Tregs in tolerant kidney transplant recipients. The antigens of these receptors remain unknown. Some clones are missing from TCRdb's copy, which holds only in-frame ones; the method was immunoSEQ multiplex PCR. The sample includes approximately 1,900 clones, 48% of them seen just once. Sequencing input: Tregs from blood cultured with allogeneic cells. Receptor source: a human donor in good health.

The V gene is TRBV6-4, the J gene TRBJ2-7; no reliable D call. There are 11 residues in the CDR3. Germline V CDR1 and CDR2: MRHNA, SNTAGT. V was pared by 5 bases and J by 5 bases, with 7 bases between. The CDR3 sequence is CASSYGHEQYF. The DNA of the CDR3 is TGTGCCAGCAGTTACGGGCACGAGCAGTACTTC.

The V call is TRBV6-1, the J call TRBJ2-5; D gene ambiguous. The CDR3 contains 11 residues. Trimming shortened V by 5 bases and J by 5 bases, and 6 bases separated the two germline ends. Germline CDR1 and CDR2: MNHNS and SASEGT. The CDR3 sequence: CASSLRETQYF. The CDR3 DNA is TGTGCCAGCAGTCTCCGGGAGACCCAGTACTTC.

Comments on this clone: The junction shows a germline mismatch at one end, possibly a read error. The chain combines TRBV5-3 with TRBJ2-7; 7 bases align to TRBD2. TRBV5-3 is noted as an ORF with a role that remains uncertain. There are 13 residues in the CDR3. The CDR3 reads CASSLGEGYEQYF. CDR3 nucleotide sequence: TGTGCCAGCAGCTTGGGGGAGGGCTACGAGCAGTACTTC.

In its sample, this clone is medium-sized (0.01 to 0.1%). The chain joins TRBV2 to TRBJ1-1; a possible D gene is TRBD1 (5 bases). The CDR3 sequence is 13 residues long. The germline gives CDR1 SNHLY, CDR2 FYNNEI. Trimming left V 5 bases short and J 7 bases short, with 14 bases between. CDR3 DNA sequence: TGTGCCAGCAGTCGGGACCCCAGAGTTGAAGCTTTCTTT. It encodes CASSRDPRVEAFF.

The chain combines TRBV27 with TRBJ1-5; D unclear. This CDR3 region has 13 residues. CDR1 is MNHEY, CDR2 SMNVEV, per germline (reference sequence). The V end was cut by 5 bases, the J end by 4 bases, with 9 bases between. The CDR3: CASSPFGNQPQHF. CDR3 nucleotides: TGTGCCAGCAGTCCCTTTGGGAATCAGCCCCAGCATTTT.

Sample share makes this clone medium-sized. The rearrangement uses TRBV5-4 and TRBJ1-3, with D unclear. V was pared by 3 bases and J by 4 bases, with 11 bases between. Germline V gene lookup returns CDR1 SGHNT and CDR2 YYREEE (reference sequence). The CDR3 extends over 14 amino acids. CDR3 protein: CASSSLDQGNTIYF. The CDR3 bases are TGTGCCAGCAGCTCCTTGGACCAGGGAAACACCATATATTTT.

The V gene is TRBV5-4, the J gene TRBJ2-7; D unclear. The V end lost 1 base, the J end lost 1 base, and 15 bases lay between the germline ends. Germline CDR1 is SGHNT and CDR2 is YYREEE (reference sequence). CDR3 size: 16 residues. CDR3 region: CASSLFLGLASYEQYF. The DNA for the CDR3 is TGTGCCAGCAGCTTGTTTTTAGGGTTGGCTTCCTACGAGCAGTACTTC.

This rearrangement joins TRBV7-3 to TRBJ1-5; 8 nucleotides align to TRBD1. The CDR3 runs 17 residues. Trimming took 5 bases from V and 0 from J; bases not matched to a gene: 9. From germline, CDR1 is SGHTA and CDR2 FQGTGA. The CDR3 bases are TGTGCCAGCAGCCAACCGACAGGGGCCTATAGCAATCAGCCCCAGCATTTT. The encoded protein is CASSQPTGAYSNQPQHF.

The table lists this clone with a few counts. This chain connects TRBV18 to TRBJ2-5; D gene uncertain. The germline V gene has CDR1 KGHSH and CDR2 LQKENI. Deletions cut 7 bases from V and 3 bases from J, with 12 bases between. The CDR3 spans 13 residues. The CDR3: CASYGRLEETQYF. CDR3 sequence (DNA): TGTGCCAGCTACGGGCGATTGGAAGAGACCCAGTACTTC.

The chain couples TRBV6-1 to TRBJ2-3; D gene ambiguous. The CDR3 runs to 11 residues. Trimming shortened V by 6 bases and J by 4 bases, and 5 bases separated the two germline ends. Germline CDR1 and CDR2: MNHNS and SASEGT. The CDR3 DNA reads as TGTGCCAGCAGGACGCCAGATACGCAGTATTTT. This translates into CASRTPDTQYF.

By sample share, this clone is medium-sized. The chain recombines TRBV4-1 with TRBJ1-2; TRBD1 agrees at 9 bases. Germline V gene lookup returns CDR1 MGHRA and CDR2 YSYEKL. The CDR3 has 14 amino acids. The junction had 4 bases not matched to a gene; V was cut back by 4 bases and J by 4 bases. The CDR3 region has the DNA TGCGCCAGCAGCCTCGGACAGGGGTTCTATGGCTACACCTTC. It encodes CASSLGQGFYGYTF.

For the CDR3, the DNA is TGCAGCGTCGGCAGGGGCGTCACGGAGACCCAGTACTTC. Protein product: CSVGRGVTETQYF. J is TRBJ2-5 and V is TRBV29-1; D is possibly TRBD1 (6 bases). Trimming left V 6 bases short and J 5 bases short, with 16 bases between. Germline-derived CDR1 and CDR2 are SQVTM and ANQGSEA. The CDR3 consists of 13 residues. Full variable domain (remainder filled in from reference TRBV29-1 and TRBJ2-5): SAVISQKPSRDICQRGTSLTIQCQVDSQVTMMFWYRQQPGQSLTLIATANQGSEATYESGFVIDKFPISRPNLTFSTLTVSNMSPEDSSIYLCSVGRGVTETQYFGPGTRLLVL.

The V call is TRBV6-5, the J call TRBJ1-2; no clear D. V lost 6 bases and J 0 bases, leaving 14 bases between the germline ends. Germline-derived CDR1 and CDR2 are MNHEY and SVGAGI. This CDR3 comprises 15 residues. This CDR3 reads CASSVRRSPNYGYTF. CDR3 DNA: TGTGCCAGCAGCGTTCGACGGAGCCCTAACTATGGCTACACCTTC.